Each of the 28 T cell receptor beta chains below was sequenced from the same sample in a study of blood T cell repertoires in COVID-19. Assay: immunoSEQ multiplex PCR; the TCRdb copy retains only in-frame clones and omits some. The sample yields approximately 37,000 clones, approximately 88% seen once. The sequencing input was peripheral blood. These receptors were collected from a man aged 45 to 65 with active COVID-19.

The chain carries TRBV27 and TRBJ2-3; D not certain. This CDR3 is built from 14 residues. Germline CDR1 MNHEY, CDR2 SMNVEV (reference sequence). V was clipped by 4 bases and J by 0 bases, with 8 bases between them. CDR3 sequence (DNA): TGTGCCAGCAGTTCGTCCCTTAGCACAGATACGCAGTATTTT. Protein: CASSSSLSTDTQYF.

V is TRBV5-8 and J is TRBJ2-3; weak D call: TRBD2 (5 bases). The CDR3 covers 13 residues. Germline CDR1 and CDR2: SGHTS and YDEGEE. V lost 3 bases and J lost 5, with 10 bases in between. As DNA, the CDR3 is TGTGCCAGCAGCTCGGGCGGGCGAGATACGCAGTATTTT. Translating it yields CASSSGGRDTQYF. Drawing the rest from reference TRBV5-8 and TRBJ2-3, the complete variable domain is EAGVTQSPTHLIKTRGQQATLRCSPISGHTSVYWYQQALGLGLQFLLWYDEGEERNRGNFPPRFSGRQFPNYSSELNVNALELEDSALYLCASSSGGRDTQYFGPGTRLTVL.

This chain joins TRBV12-3 or TRBV12-4 and TRBJ1-5, with 9 bases matching TRBD1. Trimming took 6 bases from V and 5 from J; bases not matched to a gene: 2. The CDR3 extends over 13 amino acids. The DNA for the CDR3 is TGTGCCAGCAGGAGGGACAGGGATCAGCCCCAGCATTTT. This translates into CASRRDRDQPQHF.

V usage is TRBV28 and J usage is TRBJ2-2; 9 positions agree with TRBD2. The germline gives CDR1 MDHEN, CDR2 SYDVKM. J lost 2 bases, V lost 6 bases, and 10 bases had no gene match. This CDR3 spans 17 amino acids. CDR3 DNA: TGTGCCAGCAGCCCGATGGCGACTAGCGGAAACACCGGGGAGCTGTTTTTT. It codes for CASSPMATSGNTGELFF.

The rearrangement links TRBV7-8 to TRBJ2-7; TRBD2 might be the D (5 bases). Germline V lookup: CDR1 SGHVS, CDR2 FQNEAQ. The CDR3 length is 12 residues. Trimming left V 5 bases short and J 6 bases short, with 11 bases between. The DNA for the CDR3 is TGTGCCAGCAGCCCCGTGGCGGGCGAGCAGTACTTC. Amino acid sequence: CASSPVAGEQYF. Full variable domain (missing parts from reference TRBV7-8 and TRBJ2-7): GAGVSQSPRYKVAKRGQDVALRCDPISGHVSLFWYQQALGQGPEFLTYFQNEAQLDKSGLPSDRFFAERPEGSVSTLKIQRTQQEDSAVYLCASSPVAGEQYFGPGTRLTVT.

The chain couples TRBV11-3 to TRBJ2-1; TRBD2 matches 13 bases. The CDR3 loop spans 16 amino acids. Trimming cost V 2 bases and J 6 bases; bases outside gene matches: 4. Germline V gene lookup returns CDR1 SGHNT and CDR2 YENEEA. The CDR3 nucleotides read TGTGCCAGCAGCTTAACTAGCGGGAGGGCCTTCAATGAGCAGTTCTTC. Its translation is CASSLTSGRAFNEQFF.

The gene calls are TRBV6-4 and TRBJ2-1; D unclear. Germline V gene data show CDR1 as MRHNA and CDR2 as SNTAGT. CDR3 length: 15 amino acids. Trimming shortened V by 2 bases and J by 3 bases, and 11 bases separated the two germline ends. This chain's CDR3 is CASSDGPNYYNEQFF. For the CDR3, the DNA is TGTGCCAGCAGTGACGGCCCGAATTACTACAATGAGCAGTTCTTC.

This chain's CDR3 is CASSFGRYNEQFF. In DNA, the CDR3 is TGTGCCAGCAGTTTTGGGAGGTACAATGAGCAGTTCTTC. The rearrangement links TRBV6-2 or TRBV6-3 to TRBJ2-1; D possibly corresponds to TRBD2 (6 bases). CDR3 length: 13 amino acids. Trimming cost V 4 bases and J 4 bases, with 8 bases left between them. Germline CDR1 reads MNHEY; CDR2 reads SVGEGT.

J is TRBJ1-2 and V is TRBV27, with 7 bases lining up with TRBD1. The CDR3 is 13 residues long. J lost 6 bases, V lost 6 bases, and 7 bases had no gene match. Germline CDR1 and CDR2: MNHEY and SMNVEV (reference sequence). CDR3 coding DNA: TGTGCCAGCAGCCCCGGGACAGCAGATGGCTACACCTTC. The encoded protein is CASSPGTADGYTF.

In its sample, this clone was seen once. The rearrangement uses TRBV15 and TRBJ2-2; 10 nucleotides match TRBD1. This CDR3 spans 17 amino acids. V lost 6 bases to trimming and J lost 7 bases; unmatched junction nucleotides: 14. Germline CDR1 LNHNV, CDR2 YYDKDF (reference sequence). CDR3 nucleotide sequence: TGTGCCACCAGTAAGACAGGGGGCGGGATGGGATTCGGGGAGCTGTTTTTT. It encodes CATSKTGGGMGFGELFF.

The rearrangement joins TRBV28 to TRBJ1-5; D is undetermined. The CDR3 is 13 amino acids. V lost 6 bases and J 9 bases, leaving 15 bases between the germline ends. The germline CDR1 and CDR2 sequences are MDHEN and SYDVKM. This CDR3 reads CASRQHRLGPQHF. CDR3 in DNA: TGTGCCAGCAGACAACACCGCCTTGGGCCCCAGCATTTT.

The CDR3 bases are TGTGCCACTTCCGGGACTAGCGGGAGGGAAGAGACCCAGTACTTC. Translation gives CATSGTSGREETQYF. The chain carries TRBV24-1 and TRBJ2-5; 16 nucleotides align to TRBD2. The length of the CDR3 is 15 residues. After removal of 10 bases from V and 3 bases from J, the junction contained 4 bases not matched to a gene. Germline values: CDR1 KGHDR, CDR2 SFDVKD.

This clone came up once. The chain links TRBV14 to TRBJ1-6, with no clear D. V gave up 1 base and J gave up 4 bases, with 5 bases separating them. The CDR3 totals 14 residues. CDR1 and CDR2 (germline): SGHDN, FVKESK. The CDR3 DNA sequence: TGTGCCAGCAGCCAAGGGACTTATAATTCACCCCTCCACTTT. Its protein product is CASSQGTYNSPLHF.

In its sample, this clone was seen once. The chain is built from TRBV14 and TRBJ1-6, with 7 bases that match TRBD1. V was clipped by 3 bases and J by 7 bases; unmatched bases: 3. Per germline, CDR1 SGHDN and CDR2 FVKESK. The CDR3 is 14 amino acids. The CDR3 reads CASSQIQGNSPLHF. DNA for the CDR3: TGTGCCAGCAGCCAGATACAGGGGAATTCACCCCTCCACTTT. Complete variable domain (other parts from reference TRBV14 and TRBJ1-6): EAGVTQFPSHSVIEKGQTVTLRCDPISGHDNLYWYRRVMGKEIKFLLHFVKESKQDESGMPNNRFLAERTGGTYSTLKVQPAELEDSGVYFCASSQIQGNSPLHFGNGTRLTVT.

V usage is TRBV6-2 or TRBV6-3 and J usage is TRBJ2-3; TRBD2 matches at 7 bases. CDR1 and CDR2 from the germline V gene are MNHEY and SVGEGT. This CDR3 spans 15 amino acids. The J segment lost 5 bases and the V segment lost 5 bases, leaving 10 bases of the junction unmatched. The CDR3 here is CASSGPAGVGDTQYF. The CDR3 DNA reads as TGTGCCAGCAGTGGCCCCGCGGGAGTGGGAGATACGCAGTATTTT.

V and J are TRBV18 and TRBJ1-2; D not resolved. This CDR3 has 13 residues. CDR1 is KGHSH and CDR2 is LQKENI in the germline V gene. V was shortened by 4 bases and J by 4 bases, with 10 bases between the two germline ends. The CDR3 nucleotides read TGTGCCAGCTCACATACAGTGGGCTATGGCTACACCTTC. Encoded protein: CASSHTVGYGYTF.

This rearrangement joins TRBV6-6 to TRBJ2-5, with a weak D call TRBD2 (5 bases). Trimming removed 2 bases from V and 5 bases from J, with 15 bases in between. The germline CDR1 and CDR2 sequences are MNHNY and SVGAGI (reference sequence). The CDR3 loop spans 15 amino acids. The CDR3 nucleotides read TGTGCCAGCAGTTACCCTCCGCCCCGGAGGGAGACCCAGTACTTC. Translated: CASSYPPPRRETQYF.

The V and J genes are TRBV11-2 and TRBJ2-5; D is possibly TRBD2 (6 bases). The length of the CDR3 is 14 residues. V lost 0 bases to trimming and J lost 9 bases, with 14 bases between them. Per germline, CDR1 SGHAT and CDR2 FQNNGV. The CDR3 loop reads CASSLEGSREAQYF. The CDR3 DNA reads as TGTGCCAGCAGCTTAGAGGGCAGTAGGGAGGCCCAGTACTTC.

This chain links TRBV29-1 with TRBJ2-2; 8 bases line up with TRBD1. Germline V gene lookup returns CDR1 SQVTM and CDR2 ANQGSEA. This CDR3 has 14 amino acids. With 6 bases clipped from V and 5 bases from J, the junction kept 8 bases outside the gene matches. This CDR3 reads CSVVDRAGTGELFF. CDR3 nucleotide sequence: TGCAGCGTGGTGGACAGGGCGGGGACCGGGGAGCTGTTTTTT.

This chain uses TRBV10-2 with TRBJ2-2, with 13 bases fitting TRBD2. The V and J ends lost 8 bases and 4 bases, in that order; junction bases with no gene match: 4. This CDR3 region has 15 residues. The germline CDR1 and CDR2 sequences are WSHSY and SAAADI. CDR3: CASGGTSGITGELFF. Here the CDR3 DNA reads TGCGCCAGCGGCGGGACTAGCGGGATCACCGGGGAGCTGTTTTTT.

CDR3 DNA sequence: TGTGCCAGCAGCCAAGTCCCAGGGGAGACTGAAGCTTTCTTT. It translates to CASSQVPGETEAFF. The V call is TRBV14, the J call TRBJ1-1, with TRBD1 as a possible D gene (6 bases). The V end lost 1 base, the J end lost 5 bases, and 11 bases lay between the germline ends. This CDR3 region has 14 residues. CDR1 is SGHDN and CDR2 is FVKESK in the germline V gene.

The rearrangement joins TRBV16 to TRBJ2-4; weak D call: TRBD2 (5 bases). Germline V gene lookup returns CDR1 KGHSY and CDR2 FQNENV. This CDR3 contains 15 residues. V gave up 4 bases and J gave up 1 base, with 11 bases separating them. This CDR3 is CASSPQRGAKNIQYF. CDR3 bases: TGTGCCAGCAGCCCACAACGCGGGGCCAAAAACATTCAGTACTTC.

The chain uses TRBV27 and TRBJ2-1; 7 nucleotides align to TRBD1. J was trimmed by 6 bases and V by 6 bases; bases with no gene match: 8. Germline-derived CDR1 and CDR2 are MNHEY and SMNVEV (reference sequence). The CDR3 covers 14 residues. The CDR3 bases are TGTGCCAGCAGCTGGGGTCCAGGGGGCAATGAGCAGTTCTTC. This gives the protein CASSWGPGGNEQFF.

This clone was detected only once. The chain couples TRBV28 to TRBJ2-3; the D gene is possibly TRBD2 (5 bases). The germline CDR1 and CDR2 sequences are MDHEN and SYDVKM. This CDR3 is 14 amino acids long. Trimming removed 8 bases at V and 1 base at J, with 13 bases between. The CDR3 coding sequence is TGTGCCAGCGGGGAACTAGACGGCACAGATACGCAGTATTTT. This gives the protein CASGELDGTDTQYF.

V and J are TRBV6-5 and TRBJ2-1, with 14 bases that match TRBD2. V dropped 1 base and J dropped 12; count of bases not matched to a gene: 5. The CDR3 spans 15 residues. From germline, CDR1 is MNHEY and CDR2 SVGAGI. The CDR3 is CASSYLGLAGEGQFF. The DNA for the CDR3 is TGTGCCAGCAGTTACTTGGGACTAGCGGGAGAGGGGCAGTTCTTC.

V and J are TRBV11-2 and TRBJ2-7; D might be TRBD2 (6 bases). Trimming removed 2 bases at V and 3 bases at J, with 8 bases between. The germline gives CDR1 SGHAT, CDR2 FQNNGV. This CDR3 region has 13 residues. The CDR3 loop reads CASSLLANYEQYF. The CDR3 DNA reads as TGTGCCAGCAGCTTACTAGCGAACTACGAGCAGTACTTC.

The chain employs TRBV14 and TRBJ1-4, with D unresolved. The CDR3 is made up of 14 amino acids. V was shortened by 2 bases and J by 6 bases, with 10 bases between the two germline ends. Germline assignment: CDR1 SGHDN and CDR2 FVKESK. In nucleotides, the CDR3 is TGTGCCAGCAGCCAACGGGGAGTGGATGAAAAACTGTTTTTT. Residues: CASSQRGVDEKLFF.

This clone was counted only a few times. The chain links TRBV25-1 to TRBJ2-2; D may be TRBD2 (5 bases). The CDR3 is 14 amino acids. Germline V gives CDR1 MGHDK, CDR2 SYGVNS. V lost 6 bases and J lost 6, with 14 bases in between. The CDR3 DNA follows: TGTGCCAGCAGCCGCGGAGGAGATTCCGGGGAGCTGTTTTTT. It codes for CASSRGGDSGELFF.